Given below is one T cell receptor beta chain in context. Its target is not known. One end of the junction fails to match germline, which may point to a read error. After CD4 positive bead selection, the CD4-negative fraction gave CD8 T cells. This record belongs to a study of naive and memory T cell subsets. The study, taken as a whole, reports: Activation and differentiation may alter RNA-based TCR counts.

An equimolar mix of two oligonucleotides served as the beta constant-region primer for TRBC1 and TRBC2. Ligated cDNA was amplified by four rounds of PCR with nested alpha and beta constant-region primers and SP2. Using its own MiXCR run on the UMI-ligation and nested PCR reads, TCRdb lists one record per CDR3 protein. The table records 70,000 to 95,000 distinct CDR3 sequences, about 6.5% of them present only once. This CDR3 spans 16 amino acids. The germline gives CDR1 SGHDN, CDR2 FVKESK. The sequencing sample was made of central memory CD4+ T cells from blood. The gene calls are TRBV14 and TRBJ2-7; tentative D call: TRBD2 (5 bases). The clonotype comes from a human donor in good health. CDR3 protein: CANSQDPAGPPGEQYF. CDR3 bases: TGTGCCAACAGCCAAGATCCGGCGGGTCCACCGGGGGAGCAGTACTTC.